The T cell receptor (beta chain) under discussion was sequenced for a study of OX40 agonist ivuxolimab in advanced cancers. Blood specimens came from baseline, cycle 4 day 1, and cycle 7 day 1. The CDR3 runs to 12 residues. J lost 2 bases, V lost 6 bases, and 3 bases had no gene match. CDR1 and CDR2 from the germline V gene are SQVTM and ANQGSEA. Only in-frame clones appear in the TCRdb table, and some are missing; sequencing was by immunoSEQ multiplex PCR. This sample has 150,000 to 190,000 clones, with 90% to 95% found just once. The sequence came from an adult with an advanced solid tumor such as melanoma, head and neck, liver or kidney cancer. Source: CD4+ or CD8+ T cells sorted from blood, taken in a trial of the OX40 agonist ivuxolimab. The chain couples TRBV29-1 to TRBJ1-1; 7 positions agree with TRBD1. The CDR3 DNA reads TGCAGCGTCGGGGACAGTAACACTGAAGCTTTCTTT. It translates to CSVGDSNTEAFF.